This T cell receptor beta chain was sequenced in a study of tumor-infiltrating lymphocytes in oesophageal squamous cell carcinoma. Germline CDR1 and CDR2: SGHRS and YFSETQ. The V gene lost 6 bases and the J gene lost 0 bases, with 13 bases spanning the gap. The CDR3 loop spans 15 amino acids. TCRdb reprocessed the PCR reads via MiXCR and lists one record per CDR3 protein. This table holds around 19,000 distinct CDR3 sequences, roughly 50% found once. The clonotype was recovered from a female donor with esophageal squamous cell carcinoma. Sequencing input: normal esophageal tissue next to the tumor. The chain is built from TRBV5-1 and TRBJ2-1, with D uncertain. The CDR3 bases are TGCGCCAGCACCCCGGTGAAGAGCTCCTACAATGAGCAGTTCTTC. It codes for CASTPVKSSYNEQFF.